Listed below are T cell receptor beta chains from one sample, sequenced in a study of cytomegalovirus exposure and HLA in healthy donors. Sequencing was performed with immunoSEQ multiplex PCR; in TCRdb, only in-frame clones are kept and a portion is missing. The sample lists under 75,000 clones, about 97% occurring once. Sequenced input: PBMCs. All receptors come from a woman in her late teens or twenties in good health and CMV-seropositive. CDR3s include the opening cysteine and the closing phenylalanine or tryptophan. D genes are given only for firm matches. Where a row states a size, it is once, few, many or the class of an expanded clone; other rows omit it.

J	V	D	size	DNA	CDR3
TRBJ1-1	TRBV27	.	.	TGTGCCAGCAGTGTTACGGTGAACACTGAAGCTTTCTTT	CASSVTVNTEAFF
TRBJ2-7	TRBV15	TRBD1	.	TGTGCCACCAGCAGGGACAGGTGGGAGCAGTACTTC	CATSRDRWEQYF
TRBJ2-7	TRBV19	TRBD2	.	TGTGCCAGTAGTATAGTGGGAGGGCCGAACGAGCAGTACTTC	CASSIVGGPNEQYF
TRBJ2-7	TRBV15	.	.	TGTGCCACCAGCAGAGGTCCTGGACAGACCTACGAGCAGTACTTC	CATSRGPGQTYEQYF
TRBJ1-2	TRBV7-9	.	.	TGTGCCAGCTATATAAACGAGGACACTCCCAACTATGGCTACACCTTC	CASYINEDTPNYGYTF
TRBJ2-2	TRBV7-3	.	.	TGTGCCAGCAGCTTAACCTTGGGCGACACCGGGGAGCTGTTTTTT	CASSLTLGDTGELFF
TRBJ2-5	TRBV6-4	.	.	TGTGCCAGCAGTGTTAACAGCCAAGAGACCCAGTACTTC	CASSVNSQETQYF
TRBJ2-2	TRBV5-1	TRBD2	.	TGCGCCAGCACCGGGACTAGCGGGGGCACCGGGGAGCTGTTTTTT	CASTGTSGGTGELFF
TRBJ2-7	TRBV7-9	.	few	TGTGCCAGCAGCCCCCAGTTGGGCGACGAGCAGTACTTC	CASSPQLGDEQYF
TRBJ2-7	TRBV9	TRBD1	.	TGTGCCAGCAGCGCACACGACAGGGGGTACGAGCAGTACTTC	CASSAHDRGYEQYF
TRBJ2-5	TRBV20-1	.	.	TGCAGTGCTAGGAACAAAGAGACCCAGTACTTC	CSARNKETQYF
TRBJ2-1	TRBV19	TRBD1	.	TGTGCCAGTATGACAGGGGGAAATCCCTACAATGAGCAGTTCTTC	CASMTGGNPYNEQFF
TRBJ1-1	TRBV7-6	.	.	TGTGCCAGCAGCCTCCGAGGGACTGAAGCTTTCTTT	CASSLRGTEAFF
TRBJ2-5	TRBV19	.	once	TGTGCCAGTAGTGTCGACAGGCAAGAGACCCAGTACTTC	CASSVDRQETQYF
TRBJ2-1	TRBV2	TRBD1	.	TGTGCCAGCAGTGCCCTAGGGACAGGAACGTACAATGAGCAGTTCTTC	CASSALGTGTYNEQFF
TRBJ1-2	TRBV5-5	.	.	TGTGCCAGCAGCTTGGCTGTGGCCGCGGGGATCGGCTACACCTTC	CASSLAVAAGIGYTF
TRBJ2-5	TRBV6-1	.	.	TGTGCCAGCAGTGATTTGGCAGAAGGGGCAGAGACCCAGTACTTC	CASSDLAEGAETQYF
TRBJ2-7	TRBV10-2	.	.	TGCGCCAGCAATTCTCTATACCCCTACGAGCAGTACTTC	CASNSLYPYEQYF
TRBJ1-1	TRBV19	.	.	TGTGCCAGTAGTATAGTTCCCCGGAACACTGAAGCTTTCTTT	CASSIVPRNTEAFF
TRBJ2-7	TRBV11-2	.	.	TGTGCCAGCAGCCCGAAGAGCGAGCAGTACTTC	CASSPKSEQYF
TRBJ2-5	TRBV10-2	TRBD1	.	TGCGCCAGCGGGACAGGGGACCAAGAGACCCAGTACTTC	CASGTGDQETQYF
TRBJ1-1	TRBV4-1	TRBD1	.	TGCGCCAGCAGCCAGGGACAGGGCGGCTTTGACACTGAAGCTTTCTTT	CASSQGQGGFDTEAFF
TRBJ2-2	TRBV7-3	TRBD2	.	TGTGCCAGCAGGAACGGACTAGCGGGAGACAAGAACACCGGGGAGCTGTTTTTT	CASRNGLAGDKNTGELFF
TRBJ2-7	TRBV7-9	TRBD1	.	TGTGCCAGCAGCTTCGCCGGGACAGGGAAAGACTACGAGCAGTACTTC	CASSFAGTGKDYEQYF
TRBJ2-5	TRBV2	TRBD2	few	TGTGCCAGCAGTGAGGCTAGCGGGATAGGGCAGGAGACCCAGTACTTC	CASSEASGIGQETQYF
TRBJ2-7	TRBV4-1	TRBD1	.	TGCGCCAGCAGCCACCCGGGACAGGCGACGAGGGAGCAGTACTTC	CASSHPGQATREQYF
TRBJ2-6	TRBV28	.	.	TGTGCCAGCAGTTTCGGGGGGCCTGGGGCCAACGTCCTGACTTTC	CASSFGGPGANVLTF
TRBJ2-1	TRBV9	TRBD2	.	TGTGCCAGCAGCGTGACTAGCGGGGTGAGAAATGAGCAGTTCTTC	CASSVTSGVRNEQFF
TRBJ1-3	TRBV11-3	.	.	TGTGCCAGCAGCTCCGACTCTGAAAACACCATATATTTT	CASSSDSENTIYF
TRBJ2-7	TRBV9	.	.	TGTGCCAGCAGCGTAGAAGACAGCTCCTACGAGCAGTACTTC	CASSVEDSSYEQYF
TRBJ2-1	TRBV11-2	.	.	TGTGCCAGCAGCTTAGCGAGCGGGCGTCTTGCCCAATACAATGAGCAGTTCTTC	CASSLASGRLAQYNEQFF
TRBJ2-7	TRBV10-1	.	once	TGCGCCAGCAGTCCGGGGTCCTACCCCTACGAGCAGTACTTC	CASSPGSYPYEQYF
TRBJ1-5	TRBV19	TRBD1	.	TGTGCCAGCATGGGACAGGGGATTTATCAGCCCCAGCATTTT	CASMGQGIYQPQHF
TRBJ2-3	TRBV7-9	TRBD2	.	TGTGCCAGCAGCATGACTAGCGGGGGAACAGATACGCAGTATTTT	CASSMTSGGTDTQYF
TRBJ1-1	TRBV4-2	TRBD1	.	TGTGCCAGCAGCCTAACGACAGGGTCGCACACTGAAGCTTTCTTT	CASSLTTGSHTEAFF
TRBJ1-1	TRBV19	.	once	TGTGCCAGTAGTCCCCCCACAGTAAACACTGAAGCTTTCTTT	CASSPPTVNTEAFF
TRBJ2-2	TRBV2	TRBD1	.	TGTGCCAGCAGCGGAGGACAGGGTACCGGGGAGCTGTTTTTT	CASSGGQGTGELFF
TRBJ2-7	TRBV15	TRBD1	.	TGTGCCACCAGCAGGGTTATGGGGACAGGGAGACTCGGCCCCTACGAGCAGTACTTC	CATSRVMGTGRLGPYEQYF
TRBJ2-7	TRBV28	TRBD2	.	TGTGCCAGCAGTTCACATACTAGCGGGAGCTACGAGCAGTACTTC	CASSSHTSGSYEQYF
TRBJ2-7	TRBV7-2	.	.	TGTGCCAGCAACCCCCCGGGGAGGTACGAGCAGTACTTC	CASNPPGRYEQYF
TRBJ2-7	TRBV27	.	.	TGTGCCAGCAGTTTATCAGTGAGCTACGAGCAGTACTTC	CASSLSVSYEQYF
TRBJ1-5	TRBV6-5	.	.	TGTGCCAGTTCCCGGAGGGAACGCCATCAGCCCCAGCATTTT	CASSRRERHQPQHF
TRBJ2-1	TRBV4-2	.	.	TGTGCCAGCAGCCAAGTGGCGGGAACCTACAATGAGCAGTTCTTC	CASSQVAGTYNEQFF
TRBJ1-1	TRBV28	.	.	TGTGCCAGCAGTTTTGGGGGGGGGCGGAACACTGAAGCTTTCTTT	CASSFGGGRNTEAFF
TRBJ2-1	TRBV29-1	TRBD2	.	TGCAGCGTTGAAGATCTAACTTCGGGACTAGCTACGGATGAGCAGTTCTTC	CSVEDLTSGLATDEQFF
TRBJ2-3	TRBV7-9	TRBD2	.	TGTGCCAGCAGCTTAGTTTCCAGCGGGGTCACAGATACGCAGTATTTT	CASSLVSSGVTDTQYF
TRBJ2-7	TRBV28	.	once	TGTGCCAGCAGTTTCCGGGTTTGGAAAACCTACGAGCAGTACTTC	CASSFRVWKTYEQYF
TRBJ2-1	TRBV5-4	.	.	TGTGCCAGCAGCTCCTTATACAATGAGCAGTTCTTC	CASSSLYNEQFF
TRBJ2-3	TRBV29-1	.	.	TGCAGCGCCGTACTACCCAGCACAGATACGCAGTATTTT	CSAVLPSTDTQYF
TRBJ2-3	TRBV21-1	.	.	TGTGCCAGCAGCAAAGACCGGCGGATCTCTAGCACAGATACGCAGTATTTT	CASSKDRRISSTDTQYF
TRBJ1-3	TRBV28	TRBD1	.	TGTGCCAGCAGTTCCCCGGACAGGATATCTGGAAACACCATATATTTT	CASSSPDRISGNTIYF
TRBJ2-1	TRBV5-3	TRBD2	.	TGTGCCAGAAGCTTGAGTTCCGGGGAGGGAGACAATGAGCAGTTCTTC	CARSLSSGEGDNEQFF
TRBJ2-3	TRBV13	TRBD2	.	TGTGCCAGCAGCTCAGGACTAGCGGGCACAGATACGCAGTATTTT	CASSSGLAGTDTQYF
TRBJ1-5	TRBV6-5	TRBD1	once	TGTGCCAGCAGCCCCCGACAGGGGCCTAATCAGCCCCAGCATTTT	CASSPRQGPNQPQHF